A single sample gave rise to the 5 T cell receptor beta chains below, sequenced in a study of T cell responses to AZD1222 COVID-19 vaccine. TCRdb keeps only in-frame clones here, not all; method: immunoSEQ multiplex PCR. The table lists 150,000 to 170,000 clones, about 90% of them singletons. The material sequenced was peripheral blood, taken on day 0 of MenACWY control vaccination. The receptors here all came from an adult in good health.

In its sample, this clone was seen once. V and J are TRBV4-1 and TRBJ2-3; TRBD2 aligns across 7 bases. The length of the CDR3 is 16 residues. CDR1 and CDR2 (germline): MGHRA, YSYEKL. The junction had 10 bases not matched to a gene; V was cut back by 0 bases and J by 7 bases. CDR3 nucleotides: TGCGCCAGCAGCCAAGACCTCGGGGGGATGGGAAATACGCAGTATTTT. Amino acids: CASSQDLGGMGNTQYF.

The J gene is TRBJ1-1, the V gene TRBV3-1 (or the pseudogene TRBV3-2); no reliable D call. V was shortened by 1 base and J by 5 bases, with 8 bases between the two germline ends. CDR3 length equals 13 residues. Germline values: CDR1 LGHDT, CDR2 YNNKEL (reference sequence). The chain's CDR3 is CASSQGGRTEAFF. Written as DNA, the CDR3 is TGTGCCAGCAGCCAAGGGGGTCGGACTGAAGCTTTCTTT.

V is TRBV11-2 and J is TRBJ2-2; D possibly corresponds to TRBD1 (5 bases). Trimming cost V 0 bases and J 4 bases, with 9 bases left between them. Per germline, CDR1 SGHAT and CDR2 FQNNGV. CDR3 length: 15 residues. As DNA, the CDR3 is TGTGCCAGCAGCTTAGAAGGAGACAGCACCGGGGAGCTGTTTTTT. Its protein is CASSLEGDSTGELFF.

CDR3 loop: CSVRVATIYNEQFF. CDR3 bases: TGCAGCGTCCGAGTGGCGACCATCTACAATGAGCAGTTCTTC. This sequence joins TRBV29-1 and TRBJ2-1; D uncertain. Deletions cut 6 bases from V and 3 bases from J, with 15 bases between. CDR1 is SQVTM and CDR2 is ANQGSEA in the germline V gene. CDR3 length: 14 amino acids.

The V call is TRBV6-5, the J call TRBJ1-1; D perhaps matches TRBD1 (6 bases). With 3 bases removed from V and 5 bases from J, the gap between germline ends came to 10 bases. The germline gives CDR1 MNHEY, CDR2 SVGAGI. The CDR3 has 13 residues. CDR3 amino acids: CASSYTGRTEAFF. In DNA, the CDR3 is TGTGCCAGCAGTTATACAGGGAGGACTGAAGCTTTCTTT.